This entry describes one TCR beta chain. In the original processing: Quantification of nucleated cells was approximated via reference gene primer amplification. Assay used: immunoSEQ multiplex PCR; TCRdb lists only in-frame clones, some missing. V, J and clone size are taken as reported in that table, and D and trimming were inferred from the DNA itself. The sample shows fewer than 85,000 clones, more than 75% of them seen only once. The sample belongs to a study of blood T cell repertoires in COVID-19. Study-wide context: Some COVID-19 samples were acute and others convalescent; all came from the United States, Italy and Spain. PBMCs, B-cell-depleted T cells, or T cells were the source of the cDNA or gDNA that made up the material.

CDR1 and CDR2 (germline): LNHDA, SQIVND (reference sequence). The CDR3 runs 14 residues. The ends were cut back, 3 bases at V and 2 bases at J, with 7 bases in the middle. This receptor was obtained from a man aged 50 to 59 with active COVID-19. Material: peripheral blood. The rearrangement joins TRBV19 to TRBJ2-2; D is unclear. The CDR3 DNA reads TGTGCCAGTAGTATGGGCCACAACACCGGGGAGCTGTTTTTT. This sequence encodes CASSMGHNTGELFF.